Described below is a single T cell receptor beta chain sequence and its context. The data belong to a study of regulatory T cells in long-lasting Graves disease. The TCR beta library used iRepertoire HTBI primers with Arm-PCR amplification of CDR3. Via MiXCR, TCRdb re-called the multiplex PCR reads, giving one row per CDR3 protein. This sample yields 360,000 or so distinct CDR3 sequences, of which over 15% are seen a single time; less than 35% belongs to the top ten. The time point is: newly diagnosed GD, antithyroid drugs for less than 3 months. Following extraction of RNA from PBMCs, that RNA was used to make the TCR library. With 4 bases removed from V and 7 bases from J, the gap between germline ends came to 14 bases. Germline values: CDR1 SGDLS, CDR2 YYNGEE. This CDR3 spans 14 amino acids. In addition, the sample was reused for a study of T cells in Graves' hyperthyroidism and ophthalmopathy.

The sample consisted of peripheral blood mononuclear cells (PBMCs), taken at new diagnosis, from a patient treated with antithyroid drugs. The clonotype originates from a man aged 35 to 55 with Graves disease. The chain recombines TRBV9 with TRBJ2-2, with D perhaps being TRBD1 or TRBD2 (5 bases each). The CDR3 DNA reads as TGTGCCAGCAGCCCAGTCGGGGCCGGCGGGGAGCTGTTTTTT. Translation gives CASSPVGAGGELFF. The full variable domain, its missing parts supplied by reference TRBV9 and TRBJ2-2, is DSGVTQTPKHLITATGQRVTLRCSPRSGDLSVYWYQQSLDQGLQFLIQYYNGEERAKGNILERFSAQQFPDLHSELNLSSLELGDSALYFCASSPVGAGGELFFGEGSRLTVL.